Below, one T cell receptor (beta chain) is given with its context. Its antigen is not identified. This sample is part of a study of T cells in localized non-small cell lung cancer. Study results and caveats: A higher density of T cells in blood coincided with extended overall survival. Adjacent lung was found to contain a median around 56 of the top 100 tumor clones. Because researchers sequenced only one region of the tumor, heterogeneity is still possible.

Here immunoSEQ multiplex PCR was the method, and the copy in TCRdb shows in-frame clones only, minus some. The sample comprises 35,000 to 50,000 clones, about 86% of which are singletons, and approximately 6.4% rests with the top ten. The origin of this receptor is a man aged 40 to 70 with stage I lung adenocarcinoma. Here the sequenced sample was peripheral blood, taken before any cancer treatment.

CDR3 sequence reads: CASSYNQETQYF. CDR3 nucleotides: TGTGCCAGCAGTTACAACCAAGAGACCCAGTACTTC. The V and J genes are TRBV25-1 and TRBJ2-5; no clear D. Germline V gene lookup returns CDR1 MGHDK and CDR2 SYGVNS. This CDR3 contains 12 residues. V was clipped by 5 bases and J by 0 bases, with 4 bases between them.